The clone carrying this T cell receptor (beta chain) has a handful of counts. Trimming pared 5 bases from V and 0 bases from J, leaving 10 bases between. Looked up from germline, CDR1 is GTSNPN and CDR2 is SVGIG (reference sequence). This CDR3 is built from 14 residues. This specimen comes from a study of T cell responses to AZD1222 COVID-19 vaccine. The method was immunoSEQ multiplex PCR; TCRdb's version includes in-frame clones alone and lacks a portion of them. Of approximately 76,000 clones listed, approximately 90% are singletons. The specimen comprised peripheral blood, sampled on day 0 of MenACWY control vaccination. The sequence was obtained from an adult in good health. This rearrangement joins TRBV30 to TRBJ2-2; D might be TRBD2 (6 bases). The CDR3 region is CAWAAGANTGELFF. CDR3 in DNA: TGTGCCTGGGCAGCGGGCGCGAACACCGGGGAGCTGTTTTTT.